These 10 T cell receptor beta chains originate from one sample sequenced in a study of blood T cell repertoires in COVID-19. Clones were sequenced by immunoSEQ multiplex PCR, and TCRdb holds only the in-frame ones, with some missing. The sample records 95,000 to 100,000 clones, 65% to 85% being singletons. What was sequenced was peripheral blood. Receptor source: a woman between 55 and 75 years old with acute or convalescent COVID-19.

For the CDR3, the DNA is TGTGCCAGCAGCCCTCCAGGGCGGGGGTACACTGAAGCTTTCTTT. Its protein product is CASSPPGRGYTEAFF. V gene TRBV3-1 (or the pseudogene TRBV3-2) combines with J gene TRBJ1-1, with a tentative D call TRBD1 (5 bases). Germline V gene lookup returns CDR1 LGHDT and CDR2 YNNKEL (reference sequence). The germline V and J ends were trimmed by 4 bases and 3 bases, with 15 bases remaining between them. The CDR3 sequence is 15 residues long.

The CDR3 is CASSLTRVAASNTEAFF. The CDR3 DNA reads as TGTGCCAGCAGCTTAACGAGGGTAGCTGCTTCGAACACTGAAGCTTTCTTT. The rearrangement links TRBV7-3 to TRBJ1-1, with D hard to call. The germline V gene encodes CDR1 SGHTA and CDR2 FQGTGA. Trimming shortened V by 0 bases and J by 1 base, and 15 bases separated the two germline ends. CDR3 length: 17 amino acids.

The chain recombines TRBV6-2 or TRBV6-3 with TRBJ1-2, with D perhaps TRBD1 (5 bases). CDR1 MNHEY and CDR2 SVGEGT come from the germline V gene. V was shortened by 3 bases and J by 3 bases, with 17 bases between the two germline ends. There are 16 residues in the CDR3. The chain's CDR3 is CASSYPGRGGHYGYTF. The CDR3 DNA follows: TGTGCCAGCAGTTATCCGGGACGCGGGGGACACTATGGCTACACCTTC.

This chain connects TRBV2 to TRBJ1-4; 10 nucleotides line up with TRBD1. J gave up 6 bases and V 6 bases, and 4 bases lay outside the gene matches. The germline CDR1 and CDR2 sequences are SNHLY and FYNNEI. The CDR3 contains 14 residues. The CDR3, as DNA: TGTGCCAGCAGGGAGGGGACAGGGGATGAAAAACTGTTTTTT. It translates to CASREGTGDEKLFF.

This sequence joins TRBV2 and TRBJ1-2; weak D call: TRBD1 (6 bases). Germline V gives CDR1 SNHLY, CDR2 FYNNEI. This CDR3 comprises 13 residues. V lost 4 bases to trimming and J lost 8 bases, with 14 bases between them. This chain's CDR3 is CASSGKGVGGYTF. CDR3 in DNA: TGTGCCAGCAGTGGCAAGGGGGTAGGAGGCTACACCTTC.

This clone was picked up one time. The chain links TRBV12-5 to TRBJ2-2; 10 bases line up with TRBD1. Per germline, CDR1 LGHNT and CDR2 FRNRAP. V was pared by 6 bases and J by 7 bases, with 2 bases of the junction left unmatched. The CDR3 length is 13 residues. The DNA for the CDR3 is TGTGCTAGTGGGACAGGGGGCATCGGGGAGCTGTTTTTT. Its protein product is CASGTGGIGELFF.

The chain couples TRBV4-1 to TRBJ1-5; 7 bases match TRBD1. Unmatched junction bases numbered 7, after V lost 3 bases and J lost 5 bases. The CDR3 is 15 residues long. Germline V gene lookup returns CDR1 MGHRA and CDR2 YSYEKL. CDR3 nucleotide sequence: TGCGCCAGCAGCCAGGGGGACAGAGACGATCAGCCCCAGCATTTT. This translates into CASSQGDRDDQPQHF.

V and J are TRBV11-3 and TRBJ2-1; 9 positions agree with TRBD2. J gave up 6 bases and V 1 base, and 7 bases lay outside the gene matches. Germline values: CDR1 SGHNT, CDR2 YENEEA. This CDR3 has 16 residues. The CDR3 DNA reads TGTGCCAGCAGCTTAGGTTTAGCGGGGGAGCTCAATGAGCAGTTCTTC. It translates to CASSLGLAGELNEQFF.

The chain has TRBV7-2 and TRBJ1-1, with D possibly matching TRBD1 (5 bases). Per the germline V gene, CDR1 is SGHTA and CDR2 is FQGNSA. With 3 bases removed from V and 5 bases from J, the gap between germline ends came to 13 bases. The CDR3 contains 14 residues. The CDR3 region has the DNA TGTGCCAGCAGCTTTTCACCTGGACATACTGAAGCTTTCTTT. Amino acid sequence: CASSFSPGHTEAFF.

The V gene is TRBV25-1, the J gene TRBJ2-1; D gene uncertain. Germline lookup yields CDR1 MGHDK and CDR2 SYGVNS. The V end lost 4 bases, the J end lost 6 bases, and 7 bases lay between the germline ends. This CDR3 has 12 residues. The CDR3 DNA sequence: TGTGCCAGCAGTGCCCTTGTCAATGAGCAGTTCTTC. Translated, it gives CASSALVNEQFF.